These T cell receptor beta chains were read from a single sample in a study of blood T cell repertoires in COVID-19. Generated by immunoSEQ multiplex PCR, the TCRdb table keeps only in-frame clones and is missing some. The sample lists more than 200,000 clones, about 88% seen once, with 0.72% in the top ten. Sequencing used peripheral blood. These receptors were taken from a man in his forties with acute or convalescent COVID-19. Each CDR3 is given with its conserved first and last residue. D genes are given only for firm matches. Clone size is given for some rows only: seen once, a few or many times, or a class if the clone is expanded.

CDR3 DNA	CDR3 protein	J gene	V gene	clone size	D gene
TGTGCCAGCAGATCAAAGGACCGGGGCGAGCAGTACTTC	CASRSKDRGEQYF	TRBJ2-7	TRBV5-6	NA	NA
TGTGCCAGCACCACGGGGGACGCTTATAATTCACCCCTCCACTTT	CASTTGDAYNSPLHF	TRBJ1-6	TRBV27	NA	NA
TGTGCCAGCACCTCGAGTGGCCAAGAGACCCAGTACTTC	CASTSSGQETQYF	TRBJ2-5	TRBV12-3/TRBV12-4	NA	NA
TGTGCCAGCTCACCGGGACAGGGGTACTCACCCCTCCACTTT	CASSPGQGYSPLHF	TRBJ1-6	TRBV18	NA	TRBD1
TGCGCCAGCAGCTTGGCCCCGTTAGCCAAAAACATTCAGTACTTC	CASSLAPLAKNIQYF	TRBJ2-4	TRBV5-1	once	NA
TGTGCCAGCAGTTCCGGTTCCTTAGTGGCCCAGCATTTT	CASSSGSLVAQHF	TRBJ1-5	TRBV12-3/TRBV12-4	NA	NA
TGTGCCAGCAGTTTGGGACAGGCTCCTGCCGAGCAGTACTTC	CASSLGQAPAEQYF	TRBJ2-7	TRBV27	NA	TRBD1
TGTGCCATCACTCGGGACAGTAGATCCTACGAGCAGTACTTC	CAITRDSRSYEQYF	TRBJ2-7	TRBV10-3	few	TRBD1
TGTGCCACCAGTGATTCCCAAGGGCTAGCGGGAGACGCCGGGGAGCTGTTTTTT	CATSDSQGLAGDAGELFF	TRBJ2-2	TRBV24-1	NA	TRBD2
TGTGCCAGTAGTCCCCGAAGGGAGGGGTCCTACGAGCAGTACTTC	CASSPRREGSYEQYF	TRBJ2-7	TRBV19	NA	TRBD2
TGTGCCAGCAGCCTTTTCGGGGGTTCGTACAATGAGCAGTTCTTC	CASSLFGGSYNEQFF	TRBJ2-1	TRBV11-2	NA	NA
TGTGCCAGCATCCGGACTAGCGGAGTCTCAGAGACCCAGTACTTC	CASIRTSGVSETQYF	TRBJ2-5	TRBV6-5	NA	TRBD2
TGTGCCAGCAGCATCGGACTAGCGGACACAGATACGCAGTATTTT	CASSIGLADTDTQYF	TRBJ2-3	TRBV5-4	once	TRBD2
TGTGCCATCAGTGACCGGGACAGGAGCACTGAAGCTTTCTTT	CAISDRDRSTEAFF	TRBJ1-1	TRBV10-3	NA	TRBD1
TGTGCCAGAAGCTTCCTAAAAAATACCTCAGGGGGTGGGTATGGCTACACCTTC	CARSFLKNTSGGGYGYTF	TRBJ1-2	TRBV5-3	NA	TRBD1
TGCGCCAGCAGCCTTCCTAGCGGGGGGCACACAGATACGCAGTATTTT	CASSLPSGGHTDTQYF	TRBJ2-3	TRBV5-1	NA	TRBD2
TGCAGCGTTGAACCTCTCTCTGGAAACACCATATATTTT	CSVEPLSGNTIYF	TRBJ1-3	TRBV29-1	NA	NA
TGTGCCAGCAGTTCAAGCTCCGGGACAGATCTTTCCTACGAGCAGTACTTC	CASSSSSGTDLSYEQYF	TRBJ2-7	TRBV7-9	few	TRBD1
TGCGCCAGCAGCCAAGAACAGGTTCTACAGCCCCAGCATTTT	CASSQEQVLQPQHF	TRBJ1-5	TRBV4-1	few	NA
TGCAGCGGCCGGACAGGGGAAGAGACCCAGTACTTC	CSGRTGEETQYF	TRBJ2-5	TRBV29-1	few	TRBD1
TGTGCCAGCTCACCAGGGGGGAGCACAGATACGCAGTATTTT	CASSPGGSTDTQYF	TRBJ2-3	TRBV18	once	NA
TGTGCCAGCAGCTTAGCCAGGGCAGAACCCTACGAGCAGTACTTC	CASSLARAEPYEQYF	TRBJ2-7	TRBV11-2	NA	NA
TGTGCCAGCAGTGGGGCGGGGGCCCAGTACTTC	CASSGAGAQYF	TRBJ2-5	TRBV25-1	NA	TRBD2
TGTGCCAGCAGCTTCGGGGCTGGACAGGGAAATAATTCACCCCTCCACTTT	CASSFGAGQGNNSPLHF	TRBJ1-6	TRBV7-2	NA	TRBD1
TGTGCCAGTACCCGGGAGGCAGAAGCTTTCTTT	CASTREAEAFF	TRBJ1-1	TRBV19	NA	NA
TGTGCCTGGAGGGACACGAATTCACCCCTCCACTTT	CAWRDTNSPLHF	TRBJ1-6	TRBV30	NA	NA
TGTGCCAGCAGCTTAGCGCCTAGCGGGGTCTACGAGCAGTACTTC	CASSLAPSGVYEQYF	TRBJ2-7	TRBV7-2	NA	TRBD2
TGTGCCAGACAGGGGCAGTACTTC	CARQGQYF	TRBJ2-7	TRBV28	NA	NA
TGCGCCAGCGGGACAGGGGTAACGCAGTACTTC	CASGTGVTQYF	TRBJ2-7	TRBV4-1	NA	TRBD1
TGTGCCAGCAGCCCGGGACAGGGGGTTGGCTACGAGCAGTACTTC	CASSPGQGVGYEQYF	TRBJ2-7	TRBV3-1/TRBV3-2	NA	TRBD1